The clone carrying this T cell receptor beta chain showed up just a few times. This sample stems from a study of shared clonotypes between healthy human individuals. Germline CDR1 and CDR2: SGHRS and YFSETQ. There are 13 residues in the CDR3. Trimming took off 2 bases at V and 2 bases at J, with 6 bases between the two ends. Clones were read by immunoSEQ multiplex PCR, and TCRdb kept only the in-frame ones, dropping some. The sample holds about 1.1 million clones; roughly 80% are singletons and the top ten take 0.89%. This rearrangement joins TRBV5-1 to TRBJ2-3; D remains unclear. The clonotype was recovered from a young man in good health. Some clones in this sample may be carry-over from other donors' samples. The sample taken for sequencing was memory CD4+ T cells from PBMCs. The sample's subset: CD45RA-negative fraction. The CDR3 DNA sequence: TGCGCCAGCAGCTTCACAGCCACAGATACGCAGTATTTT. This translates into CASSFTATDTQYF.